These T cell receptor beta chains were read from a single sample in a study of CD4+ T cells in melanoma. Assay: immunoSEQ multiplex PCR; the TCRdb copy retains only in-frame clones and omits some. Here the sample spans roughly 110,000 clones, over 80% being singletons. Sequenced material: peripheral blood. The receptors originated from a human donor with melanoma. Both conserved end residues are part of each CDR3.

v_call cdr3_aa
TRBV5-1 CASSLDGETQYF
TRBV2 CASSEGVGGDTQYF
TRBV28 CASSLFGAGKSRSNQPQHF
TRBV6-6 CASSFPGGHRRAFF
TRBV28 CASSLGQRNTEAFF
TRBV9 CASSVEGQGAYEQYF
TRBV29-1 CSGRQGEGTEAFF
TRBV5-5 CASSLATSSLTDTQYF
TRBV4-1 CASSQVGGQGPYMGKDTQYF
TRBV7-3 CASSSGPGQGRGTEAFF
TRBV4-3 CASSQSGSGSPLHF
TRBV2 CASSGSGGFYGYTF
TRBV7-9 CASSLIQSYEQYF
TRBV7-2 CASSLEGLRTEAFF
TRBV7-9 CASTASDTQYF
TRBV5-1 CASSLGLAGTDTQYF
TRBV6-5 CASSLSSGSQETQYF
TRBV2 CASTVYTGTEAFF
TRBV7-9 CASSAGLAGGPGELFF
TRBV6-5 CASSYSGGDGELFF
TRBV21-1 CASQGDEQFF
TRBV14 CASSDTRFAKNIQYF
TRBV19 CASSERRDSLSGNTIYF
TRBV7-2 CASSSGGGGATDTQYF
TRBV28 CASWGVAGELFF
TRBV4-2 CASTGPENYEQYF
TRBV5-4 CASSSRRQVPYEQYF
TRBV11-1 CASSRPGTGTQYF
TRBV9 CASSVASLPHSGNTIYF
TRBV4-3 CASSQDQLEGGTYEQYF
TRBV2 CASRLQLGEQYF
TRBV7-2 CASSLQGYIQETQYF
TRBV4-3 CASSQEDRGHSPLHF
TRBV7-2 CASSLGQGAFGTDTQYF
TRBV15 CATGPVNSPLHF
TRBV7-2 CASSPQTENTEAFF